This T cell receptor beta chain was documented in a study of tumour-infiltrating T cells in Burkitt lymphoma. For the study at large: Overall and progression-free survival were predicted by productive clonality.

Germline V gene data show CDR1 as SGHTS and CDR2 as YDEGEE. The CDR3 consists of 16 residues. V lost 6 bases and J lost 0, with 18 bases in between. Profiling relied on immunoSEQ multiplex PCR, and the TCRdb table lists in-frame clones only, not all of them. This table holds 2,000 to 2,500 clones, approximately 84% found once. Sequencing used tumor tissue. The source of this sequence is a human donor with diffuse large B-cell lymphoma. V is TRBV5-8 and J is TRBJ1-1; tentative D call: TRBD1 (5 bases). The CDR3 nucleotides read TGTGCCAGCAACGGAGAGACCGGGACGATGAACACTGAAGCTTTCTTT. Amino acid sequence: CASNGETGTMNTEAFF.